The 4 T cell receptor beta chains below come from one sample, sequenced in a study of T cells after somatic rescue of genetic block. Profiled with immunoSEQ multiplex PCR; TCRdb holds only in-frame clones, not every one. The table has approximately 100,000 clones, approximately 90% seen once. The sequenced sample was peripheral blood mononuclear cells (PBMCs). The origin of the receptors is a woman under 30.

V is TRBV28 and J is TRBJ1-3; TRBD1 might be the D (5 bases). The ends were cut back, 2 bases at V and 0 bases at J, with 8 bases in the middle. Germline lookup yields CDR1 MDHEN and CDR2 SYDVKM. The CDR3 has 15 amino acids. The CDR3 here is CASSLTGLSGNTIYF. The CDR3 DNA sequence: TGTGCCAGCAGTTTAACAGGCCTCTCTGGAAACACCATATATTTT.

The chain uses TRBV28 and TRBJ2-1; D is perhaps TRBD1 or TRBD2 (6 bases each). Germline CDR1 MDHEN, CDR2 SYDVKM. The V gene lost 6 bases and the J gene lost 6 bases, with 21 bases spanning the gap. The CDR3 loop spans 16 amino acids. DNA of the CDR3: TGTGCCAGCAGCCCCCAGTTAGGGGGAGGACGCAATGAGCAGTTCTTC. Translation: CASSPQLGGGRNEQFF.

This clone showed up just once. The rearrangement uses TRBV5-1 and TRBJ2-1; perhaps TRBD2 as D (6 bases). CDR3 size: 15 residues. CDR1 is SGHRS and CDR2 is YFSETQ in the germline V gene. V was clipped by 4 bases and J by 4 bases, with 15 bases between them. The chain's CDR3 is CASSKHERAYNEQFF. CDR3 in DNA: TGCGCCAGCAGCAAACACGAGCGGGCTTACAATGAGCAGTTCTTC. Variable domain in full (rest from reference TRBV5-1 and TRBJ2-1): KAGVTQTPRYLIKTRGQQVTLSCSPISGHRSVSWYQQTPGQGLQFLFEYFSETQRNKGNFPGRFSGRQFSNSRSEMNVSTLELGDSALYLCASSKHERAYNEQFFGPGTRLTVL.

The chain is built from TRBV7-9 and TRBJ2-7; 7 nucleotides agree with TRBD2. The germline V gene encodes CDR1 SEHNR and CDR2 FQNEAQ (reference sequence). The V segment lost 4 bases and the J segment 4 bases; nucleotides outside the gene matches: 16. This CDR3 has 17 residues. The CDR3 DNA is TGTGCCAGCAGCTCGACCGTTTTCAGGGACTATGGGTACGAGCAGTACTTC. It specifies CASSSTVFRDYGYEQYF.